The sequence of this T cell receptor (beta chain) was determined in a study of shared clonotypes between healthy human individuals. Overall study context: Three plates were used per donor for CD4 naive, three for CD4 memory, two for CD8 naive and one for CD8 memory.

Study-wide findings and caveats: Non-shared clonotypes had lower generation probabilities than those shared by all four donors.

The germline V and J ends were trimmed by 6 bases and 4 bases, with 13 bases remaining between them. Per the germline V gene, CDR1 is MNHEY and CDR2 is SVGAGI. This CDR3 contains 14 residues. Points on this clone: The antigen is unknown. Other DNA variants within this sample encode the same CDR3.

The study ran the assay at deep level. The method was immunoSEQ multiplex PCR; TCRdb's version includes in-frame clones alone and lacks a portion of them. The sample has roughly 2.2 million clones; approximately 93% are singletons. The V and J genes are TRBV6-5 and TRBJ1-5; D is ambiguous. The sample comprised naive CD4+ T cells from PBMCs. Subset given: CD45RA+ positively selected. The receptor was isolated from a young man in good health. Some clones in this sample may be carry-over from other donors' samples. Here the CDR3 reads CASRRTGSNQPQHF. The DNA of the CDR3 is TGTGCCAGCAGGCGCACCGGTTCAAATCAGCCCCAGCATTTT.